The 26 T cell receptor beta chains below were found in one sample sequenced in a study of radiotherapy plus CTLA-4 blockade in lung cancer. Using immunoSEQ multiplex PCR, the repertoire was profiled, and TCRdb retains in-frame clones only, with some absent. The data contain tens of thousands of clones, less than 80% of them seen just once; the ten biggest clones take up just under 8%. The material sequenced was peripheral blood, taken from a patient treated with radiotherapy plus ipilimumab. These receptor sequences come from a human donor with non-small cell lung cancer who had stable disease on radiotherapy plus ipilimumab.

The chain is built from TRBV7-9 and TRBJ1-1; tentatively, D is TRBD1 (5 bases). CDR3 length: 16 residues. Looked up from germline, CDR1 is SEHNR and CDR2 is FQNEAQ (reference sequence). V gave up 5 bases and J gave up 5 bases, with 21 bases separating them. CDR3 nucleotide sequence: TGTGCCAGCAGCCAGCCGGGACGAGCCACGTTGACTGAAGCTTTCTTT. This gives the protein CASSQPGRATLTEAFF.

The DNA for the CDR3 is TGTGCCAGCAGTCTTCGGCCGGACTCCGGGGAGCTGTTTTTT. It translates to CASSLRPDSGELFF. V and J are TRBV27 and TRBJ2-2; D might be TRBD2 (5 bases). This CDR3 is 14 amino acids long. V lost 5 bases and J lost 6, with 13 bases in between. Germline CDR1 MNHEY, CDR2 SMNVEV (reference sequence).

The chain uses TRBV27 and TRBJ2-5, with TRBD1 matching over 7 bases. Germline V gene sequence: CDR1 MNHEY, CDR2 SMNVEV (reference sequence). Germline trimming cut 5 bases from V and 5 bases from J; bases unmatched to any gene: 11. CDR3 length: 15 residues. CDR3 DNA: TGTGCCAGCAGTGGGACAGCGCTAAGGGAGGAGACCCAGTACTTC. Translation: CASSGTALREETQYF.

The chain joins TRBV28 to TRBJ1-3; no clear D gene. Looked up from germline, CDR1 is MDHEN and CDR2 is SYDVKM. There are 13 residues in the CDR3. V lost 3 bases and J lost 4, with 7 bases in between. This CDR3 is CASSLLGGNTIYF. For the CDR3, the DNA is TGTGCCAGCAGTTTGTTAGGGGGAAACACCATATATTTT.

The CDR3 is CASSASGGPTDTQYF. The CDR3 nucleotides read TGCGCCAGCAGTGCTAGCGGGGGGCCCACAGATACGCAGTATTTT. The rearrangement uses TRBV10-1 and TRBJ2-3; 11 bases agree with TRBD2. Unmatched junction bases numbered 2, after V lost 4 bases and J lost 2 bases. Germline V CDR1 and CDR2: WNHNN, SYGVQD (reference sequence). The CDR3 has 15 amino acids.

CDR3 nucleotide sequence: TGCGCCAGCAGTGATCCGGGACTCGCTAACCTTGAGCAGTTCTTC. As protein: CASSDPGLANLEQFF. The V gene is TRBV10-2, the J gene TRBJ2-1; TRBD2 is a possible D gene (6 bases). This CDR3 region has 15 residues. V shed 3 bases and J shed 9 bases, with 18 bases lying between them. Germline lookup yields CDR1 WSHSY and CDR2 SAAADI.

The CDR3 protein is CASSLATTGGTGELFF. CDR3 nucleotides: TGTGCCAGCAGCTTGGCCACGACAGGGGGGACCGGGGAGCTGTTTTTT. The chain carries TRBV5-6 and TRBJ2-2, with 9 positions matching TRBD1. Germline CDR1 is SGHDT and CDR2 is YYEEEE. V dropped 0 bases and J dropped 5; count of bases not matched to a gene: 5. CDR3 length: 16 amino acids.

The V and J genes are TRBV29-1 and TRBJ2-1; 7 nucleotides line up with TRBD2. CDR3 size: 13 residues. The V gene end was trimmed by 5 bases and the J gene end by 10 bases; junction bases not matched to a gene: 11. Germline CDR1 reads SQVTM; CDR2 reads ANQGSEA. This CDR3 reads CSVTGGGVREQFF. The DNA for the CDR3 is TGCAGCGTTACGGGAGGAGGGGTGAGGGAGCAGTTCTTC.

The rearrangement uses TRBV19 and TRBJ2-2; 7 bases are shared with TRBD1. CDR1 and CDR2 from the germline V gene are LNHDA and SQIVND (reference sequence). Trimming took 5 bases from V and 1 from J; bases not matched to a gene: 4. The CDR3 is 15 amino acids. This CDR3 reads CASSVNRGNTGELFF. The CDR3 nucleotides are TGTGCCAGTAGTGTCAACAGGGGGAACACCGGGGAGCTGTTTTTT. Filled out from reference TRBV19 and TRBJ2-2, the complete variable domain reads DGGITQSPKYLFRKEGQNVTLSCEQNLNHDAMYWYRQDPGQGLRLIYYSQIVNDFQKGDIAEGYSVSREKKESFPLTVTSAQKNPTAFYLCASSVNRGNTGELFFGEGSRLTVL.

This CDR3 reads CASIPTRTRPNEQFF. CDR3 DNA: TGTGCCAGTATCCCCACGAGGACAAGACCCAATGAGCAGTTCTTC. This chain links TRBV19 with TRBJ2-1, with D perhaps matching TRBD1 (5 bases). V was pared by 7 bases and J by 6 bases, with 19 bases between. In germline, CDR1 is LNHDA, CDR2 SQIVND (reference sequence). CDR3 size: 15 residues.

The chain has TRBV9 and TRBJ1-2, with D unresolved. V lost 1 base, J lost 2 bases, and 12 bases lay in between. Germline V gives CDR1 SGDLS, CDR2 YYNGEE. CDR3 length: 15 amino acids. In nucleotides, the CDR3 is TGTGCCAGCAGCGTACCCACGCCGGGAAACTATGGCTACACCTTC. As protein: CASSVPTPGNYGYTF.

The rearrangement joins TRBV5-6 to TRBJ1-1, with 7 bases identical to TRBD1. CDR1 is SGHDT, CDR2 YYEEEE, per germline. The CDR3 covers 16 residues. The V gene end was trimmed by 4 bases and the J gene end by 0 bases; junction bases not matched to a gene: 9. CDR3 loop: CASSPGTVIMNTEAFF. CDR3 sequence (DNA): TGTGCCAGCAGCCCTGGGACAGTGATCATGAACACTGAAGCTTTCTTT.

The V and J genes are TRBV27 and TRBJ1-5, with a weak D call TRBD1 (5 bases). V lost 7 bases and J 6 bases, leaving 16 bases between the germline ends. Per the germline V gene, CDR1 is MNHEY and CDR2 is SMNVEV (reference sequence). This CDR3 is built from 14 residues. The CDR3 reads CASKQGGGVQPQHF. The CDR3 DNA reads as TGTGCCAGCAAACAAGGTGGGGGGGTTCAGCCCCAGCATTTT.

This clone has only one observation. The chain links TRBV9 to TRBJ2-7; 9 nucleotides align to TRBD1. Germline V gene sequence: CDR1 SGDLS, CDR2 YYNGEE. V dropped 0 bases and J dropped 12; count of bases not matched to a gene: 10. The CDR3 runs to 14 residues. CDR3 residues: CASSVGTGVNSLYF. In nucleotides, the CDR3 is TGTGCCAGCAGCGTAGGGACAGGGGTCAACTCGCTGTACTTC.

This chain uses TRBV11-1 with TRBJ2-3; 9 positions match TRBD2. V lost 5 bases and J lost 4; bases outside the gene matches: 10. Germline-derived CDR1 and CDR2 are SGHAT and FQDESV (reference sequence). The CDR3 has 16 amino acids. The CDR3 sequence: CASSPRERGEADTQYF. DNA for the CDR3: TGTGCCAGCAGCCCAAGGGAGCGGGGGGAGGCAGATACGCAGTATTTT.

The DNA of the CDR3 is TGTGCCAGCAGTTTTAGTGTCGGGACTAGCGGGGGTCGGGAGCAGTTCTTC. As protein: CASSFSVGTSGGREQFF. This chain uses TRBV27 with TRBJ2-1; 14 positions agree with TRBD2. J was trimmed by 10 bases and V by 3 bases; bases with no gene match: 11. Germline CDR1 MNHEY, CDR2 SMNVEV (reference sequence). The CDR3 length is 17 residues.

The chain couples TRBV18 to TRBJ2-2, with D perhaps assigned TRBD1 or TRBD2 (5 bases each). V lost 1 base and J 3 bases, leaving 9 bases between the germline ends. The germline CDR1 and CDR2 sequences are KGHSH and LQKENI. This CDR3 is 15 amino acids long. The CDR3 DNA is TGTGCCAGCTCACCACGGGACCCCGACACCGGGGAGCTGTTTTTT. This translates into CASSPRDPDTGELFF.

This clone was found a few times. The gene calls are TRBV5-1 and TRBJ2-5; D unclear. The CDR3 loop spans 14 amino acids. CDR1 SGHRS and CDR2 YFSETQ come from the germline V gene. Trimming left V 0 bases short and J 5 bases short, with 11 bases between. CDR3 protein: CASSLAHVSETQYF. CDR3 in DNA: TGCGCCAGCAGCTTGGCCCATGTGTCGGAGACCCAGTACTTC.

This chain connects TRBV5-6 to TRBJ1-6; 10 nucleotides line up with TRBD1. The trim removed 6 bases at V and 6 bases at J, leaving 6 bases unmatched. This CDR3 has 15 amino acids. The germline V gene has CDR1 SGHDT and CDR2 YYEEEE. The CDR3 DNA reads as TGTGCCAGCAAGTCCGGGGACAGGGGTAATTCACCCCTCCACTTT. Translating it yields CASKSGDRGNSPLHF.

This rearrangement joins TRBV6-6 to TRBJ2-3; TRBD1 might be the D (5 bases). Trimming left V 6 bases short and J 2 bases short, with 15 bases between. Germline V gene lookup returns CDR1 MNHNY and CDR2 SVGAGI (reference sequence). There are 15 residues in the CDR3. CDR3 nucleotide sequence: TGTGCCAGCAGGTACCTAACAGGACACACAGATACGCAGTATTTT. It is translated as CASRYLTGHTDTQYF.

The CDR3 loop is CASSGNPDYGYTF. The CDR3 DNA reads as TGTGCCAGCAGCGGCAACCCAGACTATGGCTACACCTTC. The chain links TRBV25-1 to TRBJ1-2; D not certain. Trimming stripped 6 bases from V and 3 bases from J, with 11 bases between. CDR1 is MGHDK and CDR2 is SYGVNS in the germline V gene. This CDR3 contains 13 residues.

The CDR3 here is CASSYSAARNYGYTF. The CDR3 DNA reads as TGTGCCAGCAGTTACTCGGCGGCCAGGAACTATGGCTACACCTTC. The chain has TRBV6-5 and TRBJ1-2; the D is unclear. The V end lost 0 bases, the J end lost 2 bases, and 10 bases lay between the germline ends. CDR3 length: 15 amino acids. Germline V CDR1 and CDR2: MNHEY, SVGAGI.

The rearrangement joins TRBV19 to TRBJ2-1; 10 bases agree with TRBD2. V was pared by 7 bases and J by 4 bases, with 19 bases of the junction left unmatched. Germline V gene sequence: CDR1 LNHDA, CDR2 SQIVND (reference sequence). There are 19 residues in the CDR3. The CDR3: CASILRPLASGGQYNEQFF. In DNA, the CDR3 is TGTGCCAGTATTTTGAGGCCGCTGGCTAGCGGGGGCCAATACAATGAGCAGTTCTTC.

This chain joins TRBV2 and TRBJ2-5; 9 nucleotides agree with TRBD1. V dropped 6 bases and J dropped 5; count of bases not matched to a gene: 7. Per germline, CDR1 SNHLY and CDR2 FYNNEI. This CDR3 region has 14 residues. The CDR3 region has the DNA TGTGCCAGCAGGTTAACAGGGGGCTGGGAGACCCAGTACTTC. Encoded protein: CASRLTGGWETQYF.

The chain uses TRBV5-1 and TRBJ2-2, with 11 bases matching TRBD2. The CDR3 is 19 amino acids. The V gene's germline CDR1 is SGHRS and CDR2 YFSETQ. V shed 4 bases, J shed 2 bases, and the junction held 13 bases outside the gene matches. CDR3 DNA sequence: TGCGCCAGCAGCCTCAATAGACTAGCGGGGTTTCCAAACACCGGGGAGCTGTTTTTT. Translated, it gives CASSLNRLAGFPNTGELFF.

This chain connects TRBV2 to TRBJ1-2; no firm D call. This CDR3 spans 14 amino acids. Germline CDR1 SNHLY, CDR2 FYNNEI. V lost 2 bases and J 8 bases, leaving 15 bases between the germline ends. DNA for the CDR3: TGTGCCAGCAGTGAACGCGAGGTGGGTGGGGGCTACACCTTC. Encoded protein: CASSEREVGGGYTF.